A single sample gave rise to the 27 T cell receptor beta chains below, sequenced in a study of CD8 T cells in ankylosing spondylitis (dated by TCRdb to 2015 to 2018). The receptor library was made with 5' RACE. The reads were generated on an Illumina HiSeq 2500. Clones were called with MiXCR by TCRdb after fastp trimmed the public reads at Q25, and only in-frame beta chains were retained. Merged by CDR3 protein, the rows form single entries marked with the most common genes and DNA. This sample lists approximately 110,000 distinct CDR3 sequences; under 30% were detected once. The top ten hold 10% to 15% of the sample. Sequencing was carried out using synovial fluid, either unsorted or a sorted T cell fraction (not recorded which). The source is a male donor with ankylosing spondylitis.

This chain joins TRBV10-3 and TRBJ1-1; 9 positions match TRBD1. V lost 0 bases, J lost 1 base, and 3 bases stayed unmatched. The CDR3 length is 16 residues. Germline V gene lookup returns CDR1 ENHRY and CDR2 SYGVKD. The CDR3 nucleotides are TGTGCCATCAGTGAGTCCCAGGGACAGGGGAACACTGAAGCTTTCTTT. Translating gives CAISESQGQGNTEAFF.

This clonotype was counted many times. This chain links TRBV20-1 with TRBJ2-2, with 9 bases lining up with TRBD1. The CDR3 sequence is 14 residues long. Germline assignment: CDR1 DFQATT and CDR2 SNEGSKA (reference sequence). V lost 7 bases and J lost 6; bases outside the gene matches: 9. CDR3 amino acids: CSVTDRGLSGELFF. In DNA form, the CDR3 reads TGCAGTGTAACGGACAGGGGATTATCCGGGGAGCTGTTTTTT.

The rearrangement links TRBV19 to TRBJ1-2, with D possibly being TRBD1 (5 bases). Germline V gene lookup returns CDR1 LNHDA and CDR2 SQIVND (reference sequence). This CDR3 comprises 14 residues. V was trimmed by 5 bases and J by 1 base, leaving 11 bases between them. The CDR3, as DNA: TGTGCCAGTAGTCCTCGACAGAATAACTATGGCTACACCTTC. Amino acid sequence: CASSPRQNNYGYTF.

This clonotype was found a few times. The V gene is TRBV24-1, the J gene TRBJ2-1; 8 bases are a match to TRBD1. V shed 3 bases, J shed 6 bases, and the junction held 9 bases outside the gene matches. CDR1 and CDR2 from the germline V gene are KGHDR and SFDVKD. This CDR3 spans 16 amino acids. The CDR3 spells CATSDRGQGLFNEQFF. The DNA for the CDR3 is TGTGCCACCAGTGATAGAGGACAGGGACTTTTCAATGAGCAGTTCTTC.

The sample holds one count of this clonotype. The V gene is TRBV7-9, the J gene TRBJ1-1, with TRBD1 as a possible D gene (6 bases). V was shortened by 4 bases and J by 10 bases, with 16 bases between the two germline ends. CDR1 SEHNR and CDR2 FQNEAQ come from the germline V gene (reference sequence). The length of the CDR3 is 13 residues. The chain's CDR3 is CASSSFGGAGAFF. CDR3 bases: TGTGCCAGCAGCTCCTTTGGGGGCGCGGGAGCTTTCTTT. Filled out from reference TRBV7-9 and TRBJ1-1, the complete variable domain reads DTGVSQNPRHKITKRGQNVTFRCDPISEHNRLYWYRQTLGQGPEFLTYFQNEAQLEKSRLLSDRFSAERPKGSFSTLEIQRTEQGDSAMYLCASSSFGGAGAFFGQGTRLTVV.

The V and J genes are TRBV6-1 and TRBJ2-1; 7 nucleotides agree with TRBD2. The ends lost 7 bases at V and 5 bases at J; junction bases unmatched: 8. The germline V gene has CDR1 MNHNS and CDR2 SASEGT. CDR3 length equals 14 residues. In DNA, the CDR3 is TGTGCCAGCACCTTCCAGCGGGAAAACAATGAGCAGTTCTTC. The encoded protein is CASTFQRENNEQFF.

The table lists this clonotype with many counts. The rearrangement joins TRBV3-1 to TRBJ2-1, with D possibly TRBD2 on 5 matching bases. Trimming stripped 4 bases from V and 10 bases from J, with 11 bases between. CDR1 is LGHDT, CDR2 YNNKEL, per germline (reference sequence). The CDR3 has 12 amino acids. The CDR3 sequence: CASSPFEGEQFF. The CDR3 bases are TGTGCCAGCAGCCCCTTTGAGGGCGAGCAGTTCTTC.

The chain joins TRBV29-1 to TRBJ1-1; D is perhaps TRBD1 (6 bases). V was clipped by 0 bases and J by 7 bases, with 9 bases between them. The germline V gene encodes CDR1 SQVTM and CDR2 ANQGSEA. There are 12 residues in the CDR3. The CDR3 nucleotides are TGCAGCGTTGAAGATTCAGGGGATGAAGCTTTCTTT. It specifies CSVEDSGDEAFF.

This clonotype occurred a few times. This chain's CDR3 is CASSEAAGGQSSYNEQFF. CDR3 DNA: TGTGCCAGCAGTGAAGCAGCGGGAGGGCAAAGCTCCTACAATGAGCAGTTCTTC. The chain employs TRBV6-1 and TRBJ2-1; 10 nucleotides match TRBD2. This CDR3 has 18 amino acids. Germline CDR1 is MNHNS and CDR2 is SASEGT. With 0 bases clipped from V and 0 bases from J, the junction kept 5 bases outside the gene matches.

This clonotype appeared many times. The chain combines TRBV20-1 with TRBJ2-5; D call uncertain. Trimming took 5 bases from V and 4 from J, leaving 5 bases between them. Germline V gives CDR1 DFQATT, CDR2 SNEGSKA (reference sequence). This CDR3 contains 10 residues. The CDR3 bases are TGCAGTGCTGACCGAGAGACCCAGTACTTC. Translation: CSADRETQYF.

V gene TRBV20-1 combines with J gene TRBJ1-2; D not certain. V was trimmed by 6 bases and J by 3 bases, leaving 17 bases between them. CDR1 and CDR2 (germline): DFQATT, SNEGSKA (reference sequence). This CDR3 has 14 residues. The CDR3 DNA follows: TGCAGTGCCCCCGGGCCGCTCCTCTACTATGGCTACACCTTC. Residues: CSAPGPLLYYGYTF.

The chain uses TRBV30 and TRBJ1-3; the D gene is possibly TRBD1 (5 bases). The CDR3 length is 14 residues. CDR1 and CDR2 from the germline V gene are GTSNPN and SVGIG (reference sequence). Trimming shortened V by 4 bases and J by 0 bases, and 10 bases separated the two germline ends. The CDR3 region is CAWKGQSSGNTIYF. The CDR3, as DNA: TGTGCCTGGAAGGGGCAGAGCTCTGGAAACACCATATATTTT.

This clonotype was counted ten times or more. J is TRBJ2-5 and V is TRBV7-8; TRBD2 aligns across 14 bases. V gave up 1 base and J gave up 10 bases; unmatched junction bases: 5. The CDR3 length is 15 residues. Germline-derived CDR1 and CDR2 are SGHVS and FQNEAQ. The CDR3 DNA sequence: TGTGCCAGCAGCTTAGTTGGGACTAGCGGGAGAAACCAGTACTTC. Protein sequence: CASSLVGTSGRNQYF.

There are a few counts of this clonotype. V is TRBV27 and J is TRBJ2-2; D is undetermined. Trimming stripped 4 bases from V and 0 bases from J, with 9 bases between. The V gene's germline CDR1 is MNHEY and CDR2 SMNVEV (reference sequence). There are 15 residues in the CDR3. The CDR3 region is CASSSVPSNTGELFF. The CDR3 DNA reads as TGTGCCAGCAGTTCGGTCCCCTCGAACACCGGGGAGCTGTTTTTT.

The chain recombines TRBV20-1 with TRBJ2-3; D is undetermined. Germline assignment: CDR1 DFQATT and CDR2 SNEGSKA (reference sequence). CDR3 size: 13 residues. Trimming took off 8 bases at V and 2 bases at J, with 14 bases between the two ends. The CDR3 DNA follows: TGCAGTAGGGTAGGCAGCAACACAGATACGCAGTATTTT. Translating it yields CSRVGSNTDTQYF.

The DNA of the CDR3 is TGTGCCAGCAGCTTAGAGGCCCCCGGGACAGGGTACTATGGCTACACCTTC. Its translation: CASSLEAPGTGYYGYTF. This rearrangement joins TRBV7-6 to TRBJ1-2; 9 nucleotides agree with TRBD1. The trim removed 1 base at V and 3 bases at J, leaving 9 bases unmatched. This CDR3 region has 17 residues. Germline values: CDR1 SGHVS, CDR2 FNYEAQ. The variable domain in full, with the rest retrieved from reference TRBV7-6 and TRBJ1-2, is GAGVSQSPRYKVTKRGQDVALRCDPISGHVSLYWYRQALGQGPEFLTYFNYEAQQDKSGLPNDRFSAERPEGSISTLTIQRTEQRDSAMYRCASSLEAPGTGYYGYTFGSGTRLTVV.

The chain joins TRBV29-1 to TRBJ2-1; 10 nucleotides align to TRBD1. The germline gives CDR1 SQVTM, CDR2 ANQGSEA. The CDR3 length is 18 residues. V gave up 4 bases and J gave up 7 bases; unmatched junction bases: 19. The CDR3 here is CSVGMITTYGTGENEQFF. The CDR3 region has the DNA TGCAGCGTTGGGATGATTACAACTTATGGGACAGGGGAGAATGAGCAGTTCTTC.

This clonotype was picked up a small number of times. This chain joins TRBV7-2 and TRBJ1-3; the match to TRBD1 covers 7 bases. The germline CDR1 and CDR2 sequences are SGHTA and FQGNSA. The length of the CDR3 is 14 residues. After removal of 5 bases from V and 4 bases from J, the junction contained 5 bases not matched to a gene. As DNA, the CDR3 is TGTGCCAGCAGCCTCCGACAGGGAGGAAACACCATATATTTT. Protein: CASSLRQGGNTIYF. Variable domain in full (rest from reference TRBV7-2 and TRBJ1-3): GAGVSQSPSNKVTEKGKDVELRCDPISGHTALYWYRQSLGQGLEFLIYFQGNSAPDKSGLPSDRFSAERTGGSVSTLTIQRTQQEDSAVYLCASSLRQGGNTIYFGEGSWLTVV.

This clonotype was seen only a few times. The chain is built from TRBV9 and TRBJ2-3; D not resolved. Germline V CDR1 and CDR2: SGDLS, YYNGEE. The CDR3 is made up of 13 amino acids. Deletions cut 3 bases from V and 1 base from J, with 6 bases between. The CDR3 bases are TGTGCCAGCAGCGACCTACGCACAGATACGCAGTATTTT. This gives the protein CASSDLRTDTQYF.

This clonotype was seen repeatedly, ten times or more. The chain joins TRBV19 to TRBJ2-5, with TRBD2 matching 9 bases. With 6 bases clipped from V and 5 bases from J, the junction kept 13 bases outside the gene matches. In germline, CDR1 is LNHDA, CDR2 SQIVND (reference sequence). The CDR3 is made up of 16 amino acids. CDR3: CASRGGGRAMGETQYF. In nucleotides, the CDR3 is TGTGCCAGTAGGGGCGGCGGGAGGGCCATGGGGGAGACCCAGTACTTC. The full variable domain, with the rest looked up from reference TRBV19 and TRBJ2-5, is DGGITQSPKYLFRKEGQNVTLSCEQNLNHDAMYWYRQDPGQGLRLIYYSQIVNDFQKGDIAEGYSVSREKKESFPLTVTSAQKNPTAFYLCASRGGGRAMGETQYFGPGTRLLVL.

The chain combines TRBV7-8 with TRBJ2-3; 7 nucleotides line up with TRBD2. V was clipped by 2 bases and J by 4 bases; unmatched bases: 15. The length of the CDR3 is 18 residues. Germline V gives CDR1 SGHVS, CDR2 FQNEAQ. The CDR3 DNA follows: TGTGCCAGCAGCTTATACCCCTTTCAGTCGGGGAGGGCAGATACGCAGTATTTT. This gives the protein CASSLYPFQSGRADTQYF.

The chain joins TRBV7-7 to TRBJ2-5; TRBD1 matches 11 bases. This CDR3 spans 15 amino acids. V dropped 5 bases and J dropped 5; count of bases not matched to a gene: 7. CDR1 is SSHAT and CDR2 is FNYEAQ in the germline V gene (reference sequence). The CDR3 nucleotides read TGTGCCAGCAGCACCTGGGACAGGGGGGTCGAGACCCAGTACTTC. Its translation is CASSTWDRGVETQYF. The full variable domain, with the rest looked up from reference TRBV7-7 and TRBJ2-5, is GAGVSQSPRYKVTKRGQDVTLRCDPISSHATLYWYQQALGQGPEFLTYFNYEAQPDKSGLPSDRFSAERPEGSISTLTIQRTEQRDSAMYRCASSTWDRGVETQYFGPGTRLLVL.

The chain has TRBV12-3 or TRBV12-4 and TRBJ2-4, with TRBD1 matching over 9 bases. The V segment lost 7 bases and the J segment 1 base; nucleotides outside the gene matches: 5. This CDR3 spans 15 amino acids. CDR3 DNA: TGTGCCAGCACCACCGGGACAGGGGCCAAAAACATTCAGTACTTC. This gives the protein CASTTGTGAKNIQYF.

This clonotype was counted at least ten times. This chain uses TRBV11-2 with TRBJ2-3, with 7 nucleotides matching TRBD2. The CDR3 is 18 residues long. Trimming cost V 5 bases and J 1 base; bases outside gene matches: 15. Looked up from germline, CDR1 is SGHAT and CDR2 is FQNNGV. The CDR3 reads CASSRPAGTTLGTDTQYF. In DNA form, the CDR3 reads TGTGCCAGCAGCCGACCTGCTGGGACTACCCTTGGCACAGATACGCAGTATTTT.

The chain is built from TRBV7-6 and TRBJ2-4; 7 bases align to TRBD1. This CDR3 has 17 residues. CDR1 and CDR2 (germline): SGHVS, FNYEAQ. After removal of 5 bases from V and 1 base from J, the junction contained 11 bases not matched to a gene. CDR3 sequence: CASSLIGQADAKNIQYF. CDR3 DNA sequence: TGTGCCAGCAGCCTAATTGGACAGGCTGATGCCAAAAACATTCAGTACTTC. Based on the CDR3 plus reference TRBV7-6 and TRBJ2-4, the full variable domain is GAGVSQSPRYKVTKRGQDVALRCDPISGHVSLYWYRQALGQGPEFLTYFNYEAQQDKSGLPNDRFSAERPEGSISTLTIQRTEQRDSAMYRCASSLIGQADAKNIQYFGAGTRLSVL.

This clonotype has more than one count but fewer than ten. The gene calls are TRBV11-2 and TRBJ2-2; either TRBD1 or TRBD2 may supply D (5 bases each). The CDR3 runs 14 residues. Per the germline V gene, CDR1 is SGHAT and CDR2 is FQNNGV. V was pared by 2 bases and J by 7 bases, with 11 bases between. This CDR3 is CASSLIAGGGELFF. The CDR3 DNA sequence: TGTGCCAGCAGCTTAATTGCTGGGGGCGGGGAGCTGTTTTTT.

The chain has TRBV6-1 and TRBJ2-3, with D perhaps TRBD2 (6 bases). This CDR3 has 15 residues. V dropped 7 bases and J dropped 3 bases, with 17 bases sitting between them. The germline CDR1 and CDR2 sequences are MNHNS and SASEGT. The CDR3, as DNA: TGTGCCAGCAATCACCCGGACGGGAGTACAGATACGCAGTATTTT. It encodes CASNHPDGSTDTQYF.